This T cell receptor beta chain was sequenced in a study of blood T cells in healthy people across ages. The study's findings and limits: One million T cells yielded diversity estimates that were considered underestimates. Comparison with aged donors showed that long-lived donors had more naive CD4+ cells and higher diversity.

A few counts support this clonotype. Its antigen is not identified. Germline assignment: CDR1 SQVTM and CDR2 ANQGSEA. V lost 7 bases, J lost 4 bases, and 10 bases stayed unmatched. The CDR3 is 14 amino acids. It was with a sample-barcoded 5' primer and a J-beta primer mix that a second PCR of about 6 to 12 cycles was run. From the 5' RACE reads, TCRdb called clonotypes with MiXCR, one entry per CDR3 protein. The sample yields 600,000 to 1,000,000 distinct CDR3 sequences, approximately 25% seen once. This same sample was also taken into another study, of T cells of mothers and their children. That paper notes: Similar effects of thymic selection on TCR recombination output were recorded in related and unrelated pairs.

This chain joins TRBV29-1 and TRBJ2-5, with 9 bases matching TRBD1. The sample taken for sequencing was blood. This receptor was taken from a boy younger than 18 in good health. The CDR3 protein is CSAPGQGGGETQYF. CDR3 bases: TGCAGCGCTCCGGGACAGGGAGGGGGAGAGACCCAGTACTTC. The full variable domain, with the rest looked up from reference TRBV29-1 and TRBJ2-5, is SAVISQKPSRDICQRGTSLTIQCQVDSQVTMMFWYRQQPGQSLTLIATANQGSEATYESGFVIDKFPISRPNLTFSTLTVSNMSPEDSSIYLCSAPGQGGGETQYFGPGTRLLVL.